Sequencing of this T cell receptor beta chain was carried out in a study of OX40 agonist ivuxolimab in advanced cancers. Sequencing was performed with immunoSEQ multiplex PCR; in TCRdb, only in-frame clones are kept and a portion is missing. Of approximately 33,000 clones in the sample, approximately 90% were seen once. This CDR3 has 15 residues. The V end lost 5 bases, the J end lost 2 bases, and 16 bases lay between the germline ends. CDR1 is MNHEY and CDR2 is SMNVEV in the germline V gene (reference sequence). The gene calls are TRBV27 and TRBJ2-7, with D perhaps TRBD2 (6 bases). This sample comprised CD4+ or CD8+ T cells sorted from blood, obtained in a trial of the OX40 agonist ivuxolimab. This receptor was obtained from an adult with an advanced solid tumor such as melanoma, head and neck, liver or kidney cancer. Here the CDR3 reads CASSPYGSMTYEQYF. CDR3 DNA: TGTGCCAGCAGTCCGTACGGGAGTATGACCTACGAGCAGTACTTC.